This TCR beta chain is drawn from a study of blood T cell repertoires in COVID-19. This table comes from immunoSEQ multiplex PCR, and its TCRdb copy is limited to in-frame clones, with some not included. The sample gives about 220,000 clones, over 75% of which show up once; roughly 3.7% is in the top ten. Trimming removed 2 bases at V and 1 base at J, with 9 bases between. Germline loops: CDR1 SGHAT, CDR2 FQDESV (reference sequence). The CDR3 is made up of 14 amino acids. The chain employs TRBV11-1 and TRBJ2-7, with TRBD2 as a possible D gene (6 bases). Sequencing used PBMCs or T cells enriched from blood (not recorded which). The receptor was isolated from a woman aged 18-35 years in a cohort exposed to, infected with or recovered from COVID-19 (not recorded which). The CDR3 nucleotides read TGTGCCAGCAGCTTATTTGCGGGATCCTACGAGCAGTACTTC. This encodes CASSLFAGSYEQYF.